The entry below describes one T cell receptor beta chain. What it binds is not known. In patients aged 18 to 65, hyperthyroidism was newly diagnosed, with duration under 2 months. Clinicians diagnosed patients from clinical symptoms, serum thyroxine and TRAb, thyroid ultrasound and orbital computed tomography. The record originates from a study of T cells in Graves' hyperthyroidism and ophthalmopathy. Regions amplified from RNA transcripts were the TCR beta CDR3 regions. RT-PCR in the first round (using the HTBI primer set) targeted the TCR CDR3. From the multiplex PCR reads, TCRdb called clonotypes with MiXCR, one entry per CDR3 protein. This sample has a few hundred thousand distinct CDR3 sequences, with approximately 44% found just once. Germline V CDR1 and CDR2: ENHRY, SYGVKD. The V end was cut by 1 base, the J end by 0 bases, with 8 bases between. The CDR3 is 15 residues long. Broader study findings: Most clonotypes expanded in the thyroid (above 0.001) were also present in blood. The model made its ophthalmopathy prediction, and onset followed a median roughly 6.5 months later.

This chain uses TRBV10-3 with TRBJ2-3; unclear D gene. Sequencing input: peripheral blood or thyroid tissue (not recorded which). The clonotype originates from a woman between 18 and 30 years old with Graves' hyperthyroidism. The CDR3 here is CAISEWGKSTDTQYF. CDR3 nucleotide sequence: TGTGCCATCAGTGAGTGGGGAAAGAGCACAGATACGCAGTATTTT.